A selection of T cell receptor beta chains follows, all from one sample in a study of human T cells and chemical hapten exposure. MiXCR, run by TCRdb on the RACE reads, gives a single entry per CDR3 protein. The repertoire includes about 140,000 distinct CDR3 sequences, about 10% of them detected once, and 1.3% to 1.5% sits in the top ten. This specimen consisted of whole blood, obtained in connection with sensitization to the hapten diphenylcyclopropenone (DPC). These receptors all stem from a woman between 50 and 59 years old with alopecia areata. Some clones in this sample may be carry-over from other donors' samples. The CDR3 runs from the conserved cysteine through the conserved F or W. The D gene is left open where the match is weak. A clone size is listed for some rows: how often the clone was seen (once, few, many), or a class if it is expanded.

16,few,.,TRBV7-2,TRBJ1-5,CASSLGLGRSNQPQHF,TGTGCCAGCAGCCTAGGGCTTGGTAGAAGCAATCAGCCCCAGCATTTT
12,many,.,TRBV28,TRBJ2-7,CASSLRRDEQYF,TGTGCCAGCAGTCTCCGCCGGGACGAGCAGTACTTC
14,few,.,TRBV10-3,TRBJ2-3,CAISESRSTDTQYF,TGTGCCATCAGTGAGTCCAGGAGCACAGATACGCAGTATTTT
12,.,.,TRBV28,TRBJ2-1,CASSRARNEQFF,TGTGCCAGCAGCCGAGCTCGGAATGAGCAGTTCTTC
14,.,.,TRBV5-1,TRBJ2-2,CASSRNWVTGELFF,TGCGCCAGCAGCCGAAACTGGGTCACCGGGGAGCTGTTTTTT
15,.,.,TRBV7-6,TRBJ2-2,CASRTGTMNTGELFF,TGTGCCAGCAGGACCGGGACCATGAACACCGGGGAGCTGTTTTTT
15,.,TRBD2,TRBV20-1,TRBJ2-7,CSATGSSGRSYEQYF,TGCAGTGCCACGGGCTCTAGCGGCCGCTCCTACGAGCAGTACTTC
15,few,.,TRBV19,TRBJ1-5,CASSMDRLGNQPQHF,TGTGCCAGTAGTATGGACCGCCTCGGCAATCAGCCCCAGCATTTT
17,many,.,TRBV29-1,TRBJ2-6,CSVEDDNGRSGANVLTF,TGCAGCGTTGAAGATGATAATGGCCGCTCTGGGGCCAACGTCCTGACTTTC
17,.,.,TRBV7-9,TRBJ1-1,CASSLRPGRHLHTEAFF,TGTGCCAGCAGCCTGCGCCCCGGACGCCACTTGCACACTGAAGCTTTCTTT
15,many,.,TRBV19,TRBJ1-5,CASSPPPDSNQPQHF,TGTGCCAGTAGTCCCCCCCCGGATAGCAATCAGCCCCAGCATTTT
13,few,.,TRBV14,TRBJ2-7,CASSPIASYEQYF,TGTGCCAGCAGCCCGATTGCGTCCTACGAGCAGTACTTC
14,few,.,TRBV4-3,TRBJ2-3,CASSQQASVDTQYF,TGCGCCAGCAGCCAACAGGCGTCAGTGGATACGCAGTATTTT
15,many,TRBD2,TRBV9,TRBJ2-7,CASSAQGAGAYEQYF,TGTGCCAGCAGCGCACAGGGAGCGGGAGCCTACGAGCAGTACTTC
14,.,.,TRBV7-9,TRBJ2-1,CASSLGMAYNEQFF,TGTGCCAGCAGCTTAGGGATGGCGTACAATGAGCAGTTCTTC
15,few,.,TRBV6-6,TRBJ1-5,CASSPAGASNQPQHF,TGTGCCAGCAGTCCCGCGGGGGCCAGCAATCAGCCCCAGCATTTT
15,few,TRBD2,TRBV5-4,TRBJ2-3,CASRPQRDSADTQYF,TGTGCCAGCAGACCTCAGCGGGACTCGGCAGATACGCAGTATTTT
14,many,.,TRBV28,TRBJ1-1,CASSFAGLNTEAFF,TGTGCCAGCAGTTTCGCCGGGCTAAACACTGAAGCTTTCTTT
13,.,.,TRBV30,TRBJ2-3,CALRVGGTDTQYF,TGTGCCCTGCGGGTAGGGGGCACAGATACGCAGTATTTT
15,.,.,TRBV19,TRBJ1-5,CASTGGEVGNQPQHF,TGTGCCAGTACAGGAGGGGAGGTCGGCAATCAGCCCCAGCATTTT
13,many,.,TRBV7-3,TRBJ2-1,CASSRGWGNEQFF,TGTGCCAGCAGCCGAGGTTGGGGGAATGAGCAGTTCTTC
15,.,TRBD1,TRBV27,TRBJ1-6,CASKRDREDNSPLHF,TGTGCCAGCAAAAGGGACAGGGAGGATAATTCACCCCTCCACTTT
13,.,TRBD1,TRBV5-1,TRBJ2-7,CASSRTGANEQYF,TGCGCCAGTAGTCGGACAGGGGCCAACGAGCAGTACTTC
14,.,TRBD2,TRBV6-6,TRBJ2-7,CASSRGGGSYEQYF,TGTGCCAGCAGCCGCGGGGGGGGTTCCTACGAGCAGTACTTC
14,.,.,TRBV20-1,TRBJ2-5,CSVSTGRIQETQYF,TGCAGTGTTAGTACGGGGAGAATCCAAGAGACCCAGTACTTC
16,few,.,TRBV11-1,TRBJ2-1,CASSRLVSGPYNEQFF,TGTGCCAGCAGCCGCCTTGTTAGCGGACCCTACAATGAGCAGTTCTTC
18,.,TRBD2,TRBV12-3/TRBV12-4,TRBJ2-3,CASSLTRASGSRADTQYF,TGTGCCAGCAGTTTAACCCGGGCTAGCGGGAGTAGGGCAGATACGCAGTATTTT
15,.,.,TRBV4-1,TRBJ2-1,CASSQGRGREHEQFF,TGCGCCAGCAGCCAAGGGAGGGGCCGGGAACATGAGCAGTTCTTC
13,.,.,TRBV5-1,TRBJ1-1,CASSLDGGTEAFF,TGCGCCAGCAGCTTGGACGGGGGTACTGAAGCTTTCTTT
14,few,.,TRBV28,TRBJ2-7,CASYGLGRVGEQYF,TGTGCCAGCTATGGGCTCGGCAGGGTAGGCGAGCAGTACTTC
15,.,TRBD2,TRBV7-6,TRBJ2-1,CASSRSAGVGNEQFF,TGTGCCAGCAGTAGGTCGGCGGGAGTCGGGAATGAGCAGTTCTTC
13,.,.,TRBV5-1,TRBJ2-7,CASTSDGSYEQYF,TGCGCCAGCACTTCCGACGGATCCTACGAGCAGTACTTC
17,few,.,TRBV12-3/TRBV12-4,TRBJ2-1,CASSPGAGLRESQGQFF,TGTGCCAGCAGTCCAGGGGCTGGGTTGCGGGAGTCGCAGGGGCAGTTCTTC
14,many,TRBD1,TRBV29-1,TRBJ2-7,CSVSRTGDLYEQYF,TGCAGCGTTTCACGGACAGGGGATCTCTACGAGCAGTACTTC
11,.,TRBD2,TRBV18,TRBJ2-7,CASSLAGEQYF,TGTGCCAGCTCATTAGCGGGCGAGCAGTACTTC
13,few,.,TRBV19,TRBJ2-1,CASRPTSYNEQFF,TGTGCCAGTAGGCCAACCTCCTACAATGAGCAGTTCTTC
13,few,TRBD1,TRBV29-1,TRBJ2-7,CSVSGTGVYEQYF,TGCAGCGTTTCCGGGACAGGGGTCTACGAGCAGTACTTC
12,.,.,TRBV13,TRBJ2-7,CASSEGGNEQYF,TGTGCCAGCAGCGAGGGGGGTAACGAGCAGTACTTC
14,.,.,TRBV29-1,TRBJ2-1,CSTVWRARGDEQFF,TGCAGCACAGTCTGGCGGGCCCGAGGGGATGAGCAGTTCTTC
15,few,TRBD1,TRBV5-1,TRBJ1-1,CASSLIQGGASEAFF,TGCGCCAGCAGCTTGATACAGGGGGGTGCCAGTGAAGCTTTCTTT
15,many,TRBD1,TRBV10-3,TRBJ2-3,CAISESQGARDTQYF,TGTGCCATCAGTGAGTCGCAGGGGGCAAGGGATACGCAGTATTTT
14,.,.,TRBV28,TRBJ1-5,CASSLGQPNQPQHF,TGTGCCAGCAGTTTAGGGCAGCCAAATCAGCCCCAGCATTTT
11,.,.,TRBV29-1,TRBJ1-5,CSVGGTQPQHF,TGCAGCGTTGGAGGGACTCAGCCCCAGCATTTT
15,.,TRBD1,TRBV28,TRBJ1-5,CASSGHRTGPQPQHF,TGTGCCAGCAGTGGACACCGGACAGGGCCACAGCCCCAGCATTTT
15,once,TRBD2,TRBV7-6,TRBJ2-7,CASSPRLASTYEQYF,TGTGCCAGCAGCCCCCGACTAGCGTCAACCTACGAGCAGTACTTC
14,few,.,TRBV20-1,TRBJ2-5,CSARESGFQETQYF,TGCAGTGCTAGAGAATCTGGGTTCCAAGAGACCCAGTACTTC
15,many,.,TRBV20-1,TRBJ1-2,CSARTPSTEGYGYTF,TGCAGTGCCCGCACCCCCTCTACAGAGGGTTATGGCTACACCTTC
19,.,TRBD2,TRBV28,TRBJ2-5,CASSPPPPGLAGPEETQYF,TGTGCCAGCAGCCCACCCCCCCCAGGACTAGCGGGCCCGGAGGAGACCCAGTACTTC
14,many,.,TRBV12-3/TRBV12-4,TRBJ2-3,CASSRQFFGDTQYF,TGTGCCAGCAGCCGACAGTTTTTTGGGGATACGCAGTATTTT
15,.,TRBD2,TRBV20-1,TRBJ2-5,CSAPGTSGRVETQYF,TGCAGTGCCCCCGGGACTAGCGGGAGAGTGGAGACCCAGTACTTC
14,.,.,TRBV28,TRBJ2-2,CASSLKWNTGELFF,TGTGCCAGCAGTTTGAAATGGAACACCGGGGAGCTGTTTTTT
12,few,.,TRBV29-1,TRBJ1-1,CSVRTSNTEAFF,TGCAGCGTTCGGACCAGCAACACTGAAGCTTTCTTT
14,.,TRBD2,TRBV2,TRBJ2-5,CASKLAGVQETQYF,TGTGCCAGCAAGCTAGCGGGAGTCCAAGAGACCCAGTACTTC